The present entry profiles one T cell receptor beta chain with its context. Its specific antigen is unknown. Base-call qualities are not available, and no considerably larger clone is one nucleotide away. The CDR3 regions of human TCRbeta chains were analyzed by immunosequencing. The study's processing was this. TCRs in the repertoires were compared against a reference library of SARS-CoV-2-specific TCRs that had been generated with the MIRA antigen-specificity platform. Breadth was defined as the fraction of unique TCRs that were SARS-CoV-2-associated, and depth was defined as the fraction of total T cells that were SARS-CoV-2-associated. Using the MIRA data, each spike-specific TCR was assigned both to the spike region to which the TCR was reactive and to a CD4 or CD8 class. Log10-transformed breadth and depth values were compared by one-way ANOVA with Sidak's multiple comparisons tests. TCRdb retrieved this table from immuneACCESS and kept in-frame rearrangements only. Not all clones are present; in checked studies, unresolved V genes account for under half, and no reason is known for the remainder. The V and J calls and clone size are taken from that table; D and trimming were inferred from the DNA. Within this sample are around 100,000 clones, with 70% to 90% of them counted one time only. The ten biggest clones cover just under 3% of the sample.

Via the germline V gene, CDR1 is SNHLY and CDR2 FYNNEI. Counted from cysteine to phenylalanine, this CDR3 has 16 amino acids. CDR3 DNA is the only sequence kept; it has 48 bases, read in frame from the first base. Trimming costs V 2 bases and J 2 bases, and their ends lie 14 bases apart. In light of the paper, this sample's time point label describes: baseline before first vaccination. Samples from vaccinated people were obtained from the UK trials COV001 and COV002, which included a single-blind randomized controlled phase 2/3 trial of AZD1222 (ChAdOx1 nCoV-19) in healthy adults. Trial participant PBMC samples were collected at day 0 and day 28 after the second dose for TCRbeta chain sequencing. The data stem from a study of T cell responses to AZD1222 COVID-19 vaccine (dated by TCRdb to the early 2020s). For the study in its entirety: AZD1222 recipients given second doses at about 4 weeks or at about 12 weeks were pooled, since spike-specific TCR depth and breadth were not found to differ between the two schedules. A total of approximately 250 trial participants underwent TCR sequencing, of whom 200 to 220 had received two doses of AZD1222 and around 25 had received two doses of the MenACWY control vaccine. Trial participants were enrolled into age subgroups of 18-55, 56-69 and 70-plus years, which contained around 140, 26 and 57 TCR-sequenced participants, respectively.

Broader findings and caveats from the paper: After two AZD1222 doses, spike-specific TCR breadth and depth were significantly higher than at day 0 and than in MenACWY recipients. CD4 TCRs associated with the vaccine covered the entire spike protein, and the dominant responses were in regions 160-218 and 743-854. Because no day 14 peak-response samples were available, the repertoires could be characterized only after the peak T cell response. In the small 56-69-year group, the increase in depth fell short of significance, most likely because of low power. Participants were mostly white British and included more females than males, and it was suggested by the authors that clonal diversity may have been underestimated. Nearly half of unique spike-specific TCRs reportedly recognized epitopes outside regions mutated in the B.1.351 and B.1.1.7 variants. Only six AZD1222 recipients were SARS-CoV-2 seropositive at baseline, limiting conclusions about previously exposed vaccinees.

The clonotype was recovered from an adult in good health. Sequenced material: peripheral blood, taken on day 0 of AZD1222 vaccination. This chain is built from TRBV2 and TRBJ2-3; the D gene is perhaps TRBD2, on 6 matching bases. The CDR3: CASSETERVLTDTQYF. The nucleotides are TGTGCCAGCAGTGAAACGGAGCGGGTCCTCACAGATACGCAGTATTTT.